Presented here are 2 T cell receptor beta chains from one specimen sequenced in a study of T cell responses to AZD1222 COVID-19 vaccine (dated by TCRdb to the early 2020s). Library prep was done by the immunoSEQ multiplex PCR assay. This is the immuneACCESS table as TCRdb keeps it, with only in-frame sequences that have V and J called. A part of the clones is gone; compared with another copy, unresolved V genes explain less than half, and the rest is unexplained. A total of 150,000 or so clones appear in this sample, 88% of them only once. The ten largest clones add up to less than 3.5% of the sample. What this sample's time point label stands for: baseline before first vaccination. Sample: peripheral blood, taken on day 0 of AZD1222 vaccination. All receptors come from an adult in good health.

The chain's CDR3 is CASSQDSRGGTDTQYF. The CDR3 coding sequence is TGTGCCAGCAGCCAAGATTCGCGGGGGGGCACAGATACGCAGTATTTT. The rearrangement links TRBV3-1 (or the pseudogene TRBV3-2) to TRBJ2-3, with 8 nucleotides matching TRBD2. The length of the CDR3 is 16 residues. Germline V gives CDR1 LGHDT, CDR2 YNNKEL (reference sequence). The trim removed 0 bases at V and 1 base at J, leaving 3 bases unmatched.

J is TRBJ2-5 and V is TRBV27; either TRBD1 or TRBD2 may fit D (5 bases each). With 5 bases removed from V and 2 bases from J, the gap between germline ends came to 15 bases. CDR1 and CDR2 (germline): MNHEY, SMNVEV (reference sequence). CDR3 length: 15 residues. The CDR3 loop is CASSPGTSSQETQYF. The CDR3 DNA reads TGTGCCAGCAGTCCTGGGACGTCATCTCAAGAGACCCAGTACTTC.